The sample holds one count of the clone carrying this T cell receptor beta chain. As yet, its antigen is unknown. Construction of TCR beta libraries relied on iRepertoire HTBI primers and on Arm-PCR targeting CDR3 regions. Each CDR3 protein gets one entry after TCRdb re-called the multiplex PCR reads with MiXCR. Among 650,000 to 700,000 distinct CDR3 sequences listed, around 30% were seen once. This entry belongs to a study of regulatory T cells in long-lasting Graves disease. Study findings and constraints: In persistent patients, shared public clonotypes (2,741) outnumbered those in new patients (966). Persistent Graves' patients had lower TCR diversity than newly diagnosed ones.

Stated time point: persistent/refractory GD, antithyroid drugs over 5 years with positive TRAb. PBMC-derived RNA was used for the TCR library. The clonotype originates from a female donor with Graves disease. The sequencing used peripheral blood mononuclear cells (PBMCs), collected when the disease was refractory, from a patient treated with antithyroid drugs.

CDR3: CASSSGAGVEEQYF. The CDR3 nucleotides read TGTGCCAGCAGCTCAGGAGCGGGAGTTGAGGAGCAGTACTTC. The chain carries TRBV7-9 and TRBJ2-7; 8 bases fit TRBD2. This CDR3 is built from 14 residues. The germline gives CDR1 SEHNR, CDR2 FQNEAQ (reference sequence). V shed 4 bases and J 7 bases; nucleotides not matched to a gene: 9. The complete variable domain, with remaining parts taken from reference TRBV7-9 and TRBJ2-7, reads DTGVSQNPRHKITKRGQNVTFRCDPISEHNRLYWYRQTLGQGPEFLTYFQNEAQLEKSRLLSDRFSAERPKGSFSTLEIQRTEQGDSAMYLCASSSGAGVEEQYFGPGTRLTVT.